These T cell receptor beta chains were read from a single sample in a study of T-cell memory formation after mild COVID-19. MiXCR, applied by TCRdb to the 5' RACE reads, yields one record per CDR3 protein. The table has hundreds of thousands of distinct CDR3 sequences, approximately 21% seen once. Material: PBMCs or a T cell subset sorted from them (not recorded which). The receptors stem from an adult woman who had mild COVID-19 (a few samples of this study predate the infection). Cell type and time point are not known. CDR3s include the opening cysteine and the closing phenylalanine or tryptophan. D genes are given only for firm matches. Clone size, where shown, is once, few, many, or a class for clones that have expanded.

j_call: TRBJ2-5; clone_size: -; d_call: TRBD2; v_call: TRBV20-1; cdr3_length: 15; cdr3_nt: TGCAGTGCTCCACTGACTAGCGGGGGGGGAAAGACCCAGTACTTC; cdr3_aa: CSAPLTSGGGKTQYF
j_call: TRBJ1-2; clone_size: -; d_call: -; v_call: TRBV27; cdr3_length: 15; cdr3_nt: TGTGCCAGCAGTTCGGGACATTCGGGCGGCTATGGCTACACCTTC; cdr3_aa: CASSSGHSGGYGYTF
j_call: TRBJ1-2; clone_size: -; d_call: -; v_call: TRBV5-6; cdr3_length: 15; cdr3_nt: TGTGCCAGCAGCGTGGACTTTGCTGCACCCTATGGCTACACCTTC; cdr3_aa: CASSVDFAAPYGYTF
j_call: TRBJ2-1; clone_size: -; d_call: -; v_call: TRBV12-3/TRBV12-4; cdr3_length: 16; cdr3_nt: TGTGCCAGCATTTCAGAGGGGGGTAAGGCCTACAATGAGCAGTTCTTC; cdr3_aa: CASISEGGKAYNEQFF
j_call: TRBJ2-7; clone_size: few; d_call: TRBD1; v_call: TRBV10-3; cdr3_length: 15; cdr3_nt: TGTGCCATCAGTGAGACCCCGGGACAGGGTTACGAGCAGTACTTC; cdr3_aa: CAISETPGQGYEQYF
j_call: TRBJ1-1; clone_size: few; d_call: -; v_call: TRBV7-9; cdr3_length: 15; cdr3_nt: TGTGCCAGCAGCTTACTCGTTGGTACAAACACTGAAGCTTTCTTT; cdr3_aa: CASSLLVGTNTEAFF
j_call: TRBJ2-1; clone_size: -; d_call: -; v_call: TRBV20-1; cdr3_length: 15; cdr3_nt: TGCAGTGCTAGAGGCCTGCGGGGAGCGTACAATGAGCAGTTCTTC; cdr3_aa: CSARGLRGAYNEQFF
j_call: TRBJ2-3; clone_size: -; d_call: TRBD2; v_call: TRBV6-6; cdr3_length: 13; cdr3_nt: TGTGCCAGCAACCTAGCGGGGGCAGATACGCAGTATTTT; cdr3_aa: CASNLAGADTQYF
j_call: TRBJ2-3; clone_size: few; d_call: -; v_call: TRBV4-1; cdr3_length: 18; cdr3_nt: TGCGCCAGCAGCCCCGAGTCAAGGGGGGGGGGCGTCACAGATACGCAGTATTTT; cdr3_aa: CASSPESRGGGVTDTQYF
j_call: TRBJ1-5; clone_size: few; d_call: TRBD1; v_call: TRBV20-1; cdr3_length: 12; cdr3_nt: TGCAGTGCCAAGACAGGGGATCAGCCCCAGCATTTT; cdr3_aa: CSAKTGDQPQHF
j_call: TRBJ2-7; clone_size: few; d_call: -; v_call: TRBV1; cdr3_length: 13; cdr3_nt: TGCACCAGCAGCCTCGAGGGGAACTACGAGCAGTACTTC; cdr3_aa: CTSSLEGNYEQYF
j_call: TRBJ1-6; clone_size: -; d_call: -; v_call: TRBV4-1; cdr3_length: 16; cdr3_nt: TGCGCCAGCAGCCAACGAGGGGACTCCTATAATTCACCCCTCCACTTT; cdr3_aa: CASSQRGDSYNSPLHF
j_call: TRBJ1-2; clone_size: -; d_call: TRBD1; v_call: TRBV29-1; cdr3_length: 13; cdr3_nt: TGCAGCGTTGGACCTCGAGCAGGGACAGAGGTCACCTTC; cdr3_aa: CSVGPRAGTEVTF
j_call: TRBJ1-1; clone_size: -; d_call: -; v_call: TRBV6-6; cdr3_length: 13; cdr3_nt: TGTGCCAGCAGTTACTCTCGTGACATTGAAGCTTTCTTT; cdr3_aa: CASSYSRDIEAFF
j_call: TRBJ1-1; clone_size: few; d_call: -; v_call: TRBV12-3/TRBV12-4; cdr3_length: 15; cdr3_nt: TGTGCCAGCAGTTTAGGAGGGGTCCGGAACACTGAAGCTTTCTTT; cdr3_aa: CASSLGGVRNTEAFF
j_call: TRBJ1-2; clone_size: -; d_call: -; v_call: TRBV13; cdr3_length: 10; cdr3_nt: TGTGCCAGCAGCCCGACTGGCTACACCTTC; cdr3_aa: CASSPTGYTF
j_call: TRBJ2-2; clone_size: few; d_call: TRBD2; v_call: TRBV18; cdr3_length: 20; cdr3_nt: TGTGCCAGCTCACACGCCCCTGGCCTAGCGGGAACTAAGAACACCGGGGAGCTGTTTTTT; cdr3_aa: CASSHAPGLAGTKNTGELFF
j_call: TRBJ1-5; clone_size: -; d_call: -; v_call: TRBV7-8; cdr3_length: 16; cdr3_nt: TGTGCCAGCAGCCCCGGGGCCTTCGGGAGCAATCAGCCCCAGCATTTT; cdr3_aa: CASSPGAFGSNQPQHF
j_call: TRBJ1-1; clone_size: -; d_call: -; v_call: TRBV20-1; cdr3_length: 13; cdr3_nt: TGCAGTGCCAAAAAAGCGGGGTACACTGAAGCTTTCTTT; cdr3_aa: CSAKKAGYTEAFF
j_call: TRBJ1-1; clone_size: few; d_call: TRBD1; v_call: TRBV7-9; cdr3_length: 12; cdr3_nt: TGTGCCAGCAGCAGAGGACAGGGAGAAGCTTTCTTT; cdr3_aa: CASSRGQGEAFF
j_call: TRBJ2-6; clone_size: -; d_call: -; v_call: TRBV5-6; cdr3_length: 18; cdr3_nt: TGTGCCAGCAGCTCGGAAACGGGCCTGTTCTCTGGGGCCAACGTCCTGACTTTC; cdr3_aa: CASSSETGLFSGANVLTF
j_call: TRBJ1-2; clone_size: -; d_call: -; v_call: TRBV18; cdr3_length: 15; cdr3_nt: TGTGCCAGCTCACCACGATCTTCCGACGTTGGTGGCTACACCTTC; cdr3_aa: CASSPRSSDVGGYTF
j_call: TRBJ2-3; clone_size: -; d_call: -; v_call: TRBV7-8; cdr3_length: 16; cdr3_nt: TGTGCCAGCAGCCCACGGGACGGAAGGAGGACAGATACGCAGTATTTT; cdr3_aa: CASSPRDGRRTDTQYF
j_call: TRBJ1-2; clone_size: -; d_call: -; v_call: TRBV30; cdr3_length: 12; cdr3_nt: TGTGCCTGGAGCCCCACGGGGGGTGGCTACACCTTC; cdr3_aa: CAWSPTGGGYTF
j_call: TRBJ1-5; clone_size: -; d_call: -; v_call: TRBV20-1; cdr3_length: 14; cdr3_nt: TGCAGTGCTAGAAAGGCAGGGCCCAATCAGCCCCAGCATTTT; cdr3_aa: CSARKAGPNQPQHF
j_call: TRBJ2-1; clone_size: -; d_call: -; v_call: TRBV20-1; cdr3_length: 10; cdr3_nt: TGCAGTGCCGACAGCAATGAGCAGTTCTTC; cdr3_aa: CSADSNEQFF
j_call: TRBJ2-5; clone_size: few; d_call: -; v_call: TRBV2; cdr3_length: 13; cdr3_nt: TGTGCCAGCAGTGGAAACAGCGCAGAGACCCAGTACTTC; cdr3_aa: CASSGNSAETQYF
j_call: TRBJ2-1; clone_size: -; d_call: -; v_call: TRBV11-3; cdr3_length: 14; cdr3_nt: TGTGCCAGCAGCCCCGGGCCTTCGGCCCATGAGCAGTTCTTC; cdr3_aa: CASSPGPSAHEQFF
j_call: TRBJ2-7; clone_size: -; d_call: -; v_call: TRBV6-5; cdr3_length: 12; cdr3_nt: TGTGCCAGCAGTTCCGACAGGAGCGAGCAGTACTTC; cdr3_aa: CASSSDRSEQYF
j_call: TRBJ1-1; clone_size: -; d_call: TRBD1; v_call: TRBV30; cdr3_length: 12; cdr3_nt: TGTGCCTGGAGTCCAGGGGGGCAAACGGCTTTCTTT; cdr3_aa: CAWSPGGQTAFF
j_call: TRBJ1-2; clone_size: few; d_call: TRBD1; v_call: TRBV20-1; cdr3_length: 15; cdr3_nt: TGCAGTGCTAGAGATGGCTCTGGGACAGGGGAAGGCTACACCTTC; cdr3_aa: CSARDGSGTGEGYTF
j_call: TRBJ1-2; clone_size: -; d_call: TRBD1; v_call: TRBV29-1; cdr3_length: 13; cdr3_nt: TGCAGCGTTTTCTTAGGGGGCCCCTATGGCTACACCTTC; cdr3_aa: CSVFLGGPYGYTF
j_call: TRBJ2-7; clone_size: -; d_call: -; v_call: TRBV5-1; cdr3_length: 16; cdr3_nt: TGCGCCAGCAGCTTGGCCGGTAGAGAACAGGGTCGGGAGCAGTACTTC; cdr3_aa: CASSLAGREQGREQYF
j_call: TRBJ2-4; clone_size: -; d_call: TRBD1; v_call: TRBV7-8; cdr3_length: 16; cdr3_nt: TGTGCCAGCAGCCTTCAGGACAGGGAGGACAAAAACATTCAGTACTTC; cdr3_aa: CASSLQDREDKNIQYF
j_call: TRBJ2-7; clone_size: few; d_call: TRBD2; v_call: TRBV20-1; cdr3_length: 18; cdr3_nt: TGCAGTGCTAGAGGCTACTCTCTCGAGCGGGAGGGCCTAGAAGAGCAGTACTTC; cdr3_aa: CSARGYSLEREGLEEQYF
j_call: TRBJ2-3; clone_size: few; d_call: TRBD1; v_call: TRBV5-6; cdr3_length: 19; cdr3_nt: TGTGCCAGCAGCCATGAAGTCGGGACAGGGAGGAGTGGGACAGATACGCAGTATTTT; cdr3_aa: CASSHEVGTGRSGTDTQYF
j_call: TRBJ1-1; clone_size: few; d_call: -; v_call: TRBV7-9; cdr3_length: 13; cdr3_nt: TGTGCCAGCAGCTTAGGCACGGACAGTAAAGCTTTCTTT; cdr3_aa: CASSLGTDSKAFF
j_call: TRBJ1-1; clone_size: few; d_call: TRBD1; v_call: TRBV18; cdr3_length: 16; cdr3_nt: TGTGCCAGCTCACCCGGACAGGGCATCATGAACACTGAAGCTTTCTTT; cdr3_aa: CASSPGQGIMNTEAFF
j_call: TRBJ2-1; clone_size: -; d_call: TRBD1; v_call: TRBV5-6; cdr3_length: 15; cdr3_nt: TGTGCCAGCAGCTACGGGACAGGGGGCCATAGTGAGCAGTTCTTC; cdr3_aa: CASSYGTGGHSEQFF
j_call: TRBJ1-1; clone_size: -; d_call: -; v_call: TRBV12-3/TRBV12-4; cdr3_length: 15; cdr3_nt: TGTGCCAGCAGACCATCTCGGCAGGTTGGTACTGAAGCTTTCTTT; cdr3_aa: CASRPSRQVGTEAFF